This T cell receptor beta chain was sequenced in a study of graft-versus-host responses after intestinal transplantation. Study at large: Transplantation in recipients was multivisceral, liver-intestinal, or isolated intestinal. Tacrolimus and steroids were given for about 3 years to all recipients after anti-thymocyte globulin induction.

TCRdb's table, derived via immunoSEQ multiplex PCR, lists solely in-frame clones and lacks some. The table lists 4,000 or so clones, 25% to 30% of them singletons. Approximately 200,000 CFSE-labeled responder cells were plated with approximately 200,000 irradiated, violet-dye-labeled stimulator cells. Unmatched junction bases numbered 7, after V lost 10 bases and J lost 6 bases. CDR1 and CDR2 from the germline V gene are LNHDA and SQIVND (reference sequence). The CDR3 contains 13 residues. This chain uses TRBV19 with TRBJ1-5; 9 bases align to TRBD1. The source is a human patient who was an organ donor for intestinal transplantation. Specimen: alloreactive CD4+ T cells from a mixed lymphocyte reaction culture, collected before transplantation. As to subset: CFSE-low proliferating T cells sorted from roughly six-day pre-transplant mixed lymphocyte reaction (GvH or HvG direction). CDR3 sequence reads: CATKGQGGQPQHF. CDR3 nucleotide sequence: TGTGCCACCAAGGGACAGGGAGGTCAGCCCCAGCATTTT.